This T cell receptor beta chain was obtained from a study of shared clonotypes between healthy human individuals (dated by TCRdb to 2020 to 2022). Study-wide context: The cohort included three men and a couple of women between 18 and 49 years of age. To increase sequencing depth and limit assay-specific biases, TCR repertoire library preparation and sequencing were carried out by different laboratories using diverse techniques. Per donor, three plates each were used for CD4 naive and CD4 memory, two for CD8 naive, and one for CD8 memory. Blood TCR repertoires of five healthy adults were deeply sequenced to estimate repertoire size and the extent of clonotype sharing between individuals. Per donor, leukapheresis produced somewhere between about 0.9 and 10 billion PBMCs.

Using the deep immunoSEQ assay, multiplex PCR amplified TCR CDR3 regions from genomic DNA. Genomic DNA extracted from each cell subset was distributed evenly over all wells of several immunoSEQ 96-well plates, and each plate served as one replicate. For sorted subsets, about 0.2 ug genomic DNA, equal to 25,000 to 35,000 T cell genomes, was loaded into each replicate PCR. The purified libraries were quantified using a Qubit 3.0 fluorometer, sized with a Bioanalyzer 2100, and then quantified again using the KAPA Library Quantification kit. Every immunoSEQ 96-well plate was sequenced on a separate single-read 150-cycle Illumina NextSeq 550 flow cell. As for the authors' bioinformatics: Because only junctional sequences without quality scores were contained in the immunoSEQ output, filtering matching that applied to full-length reads could not be performed. Sequences were annotated with PyIR, a Python wrapper for IgBLAST v1.9, using IMGT germline references to assign V/J genes and CDR3. Reads with weak V/J assignments (E-value above 1e-6), missing CDR3, stop codons, out-of-frame junctions, or ambiguous translated residues were removed. A V3J clonotype was defined by an identical inferred V gene, J gene, and CDR3 amino acid sequence. Percentage overlap between repertoires was calculated by dividing the number of shared unique clonotypes by the size of the smaller repertoire. Three approaches were used to assess repertoire richness: RTK rarefaction, the Chao1 estimator, and Recon v2.1 estimates of unobserved clonotypes. OLGA was used to compute generation probabilities for all TCRbeta clonotypes that the gDNA method yielded from four donors. Imported from immuneACCESS, the table was reduced by TCRdb to in-frame sequences with V and J called. These copies leave out some clones; in studies compared against another copy, an unresolved V gene accounts for under half, and the cause of the remainder is not known. That table gives V, J and clone size, and the DNA gave D and trimming. For this sample the table gives approximately 2.1 million clones, of which 90% to 95% were detected only once. 0.39% of the sample lies in the top ten.

General conclusions and limits of the study: Because the study included only a small number of donors, the genetic and exposure-history diversity represented was limited. Compared with non-shared clonotypes, the clonotypes found in all four sorted-subset donors had higher generation probabilities. Sampling was restricted to blood, and TCR repertoires in tissues likely differ from the TCR repertoires found in blood. When a handful of donors were compared, the shared fraction of clonotypes was 5% to 6.5% for naive CD4, 3.5% to 4% for naive CD8, about 2.5% for memory CD4, and less than 0.5% for memory CD8. Even with the large sequencing depth, rarefaction of the sorted-subset datasets indicated that sequencing was incomplete. Estimated clonotype richness was generally larger for naive than for memory subsets. Pairwise subsampling led to the expectation that sequencing depth would affect the degree of clonotype sharing among donors.

Trimming accounts for 1 base at V and 1 base at J, while the number of junction bases matched to no gene is 7. The CDR3, from cysteine to phenylalanine, totals 17 residues. Only the CDR3 region is kept as DNA, spanning 51 bases read in frame from base 1. CDR1 and CDR2 were assigned from the germline V gene as SGHRS and YFSETQ. Remarks on this clone: What antigen it recognizes has not been identified. No much larger clone exists at a distance of one base, and base qualities are not known.

Healthy HIV-negative adults with no recently reported acute infections or vaccinations were included as donors. Only Caucasian adults living in Nashville, Tennessee, USA were represented among the donors. Magnetic negative selection was used to enrich CD4+ T cells, after which naive cells were positively selected on CD45RA and the negative fraction became the memory subset. Blood was obtained by leukapheresis, after which PBMCs were separated by Ficoll-Histopaque density gradient centrifugation and cryopreserved in liquid nitrogen vapor phase. Purity and quantity of every magnetically sorted T cell population were checked by analytical flow cytometry. Genomic DNA was isolated from each sorted fraction and quantified by UV absorbance on a Nanodrop 2000c.

The sequence came from a man between 18 and 35 years old in good health. Some clones in this sample may be carry-over from other donors' samples. The chain uses TRBV5-1 and TRBJ2-1; 8 junctional bases match TRBD2. Source material: naive CD4+ T cells from PBMCs. The meaning of the sample's cell subset or site label: CD45RA+ positively selected. The DNA sequence is as follows: TGCGCCAGCAGCTTGCCCTACAGCGGGAGTTCCTACAATGAGCAGTTCTTC. This sequence encodes CASSLPYSGSSYNEQFF. Where the CDR3 stops, the reference TRBV5-1 and TRBJ2-1 genes take over; the full variable domain is KAGVTQTPRYLIKTRGQQVTLSCSPISGHRSVSWYQQTPGQGLQFLFEYFSETQRNKGNFPGRFSGRQFSNSRSEMNVSTLELGDSALYLCASSLPYSGSSYNEQFFGPGTRLTVL.